This record concerns one TCR beta chain sequence. Germline and junction disagree at one end, which may indicate a read error. Germline V gene sequence: CDR1 SSHAT, CDR2 FNYEAQ (reference sequence). This CDR3 comprises 17 residues. It was healthy bone marrow donors who served as donors. These data originate in a study of cytomegalovirus exposure and HLA in healthy donors. Amplification used 60 Vbeta primers and 13 Jbeta primers. Produced via immunoSEQ multiplex PCR; TCRdb's table is partial and in-frame only. The sample comprises approximately 220,000 clones, about four fifths of which are singletons, and roughly 3.1% rests with the top ten.

The chain uses TRBV7-7 and TRBJ2-3; 10 positions agree with TRBD1. Sample: PBMCs. This sequence originates from a man younger than 45 in good health and CMV-seronegative. In DNA form, the CDR3 reads TGTGCTAGCAGCCCCCAGGGACAGGGGTTGAGCACAGATACGCAGTATTTT. Protein: CASSPQGQGLSTDTQYF. Together with reference TRBV7-7 and TRBJ2-3, the CDR3 gives the full variable domain: GAGVSQSPRYKVTKRGQDVTLRCDPISSHATLYWYQQALGQGPEFLTYFNYEAQPDKSGLPSDRFSAERPEGSISTLTIQRTEQRDSAMYRCASSPQGQGLSTDTQYFGPGTRLTVL.